This T cell receptor beta chain stems from a study of beta chain features in type 1 diabetes. Study as a whole: Taken together, all samples contributed nearly 110 million examined sorted cells. Study findings and constraints: TCRB CDR3s from Type 1 diabetes patients were moderately but significantly shorter in all four CD4+ subsets. With patients and controls alike, PCR might favor shorter templates to an equal degree.

The authors took one heparinised blood draw, averaging around 120 mL, from each donor. All of the sorted populations showed purity greater than 98%. The length of the CDR3 is 14 residues. V lost 5 bases and J 5 bases, leaving 14 bases between the germline ends. Germline V gene sequence: CDR1 SGHTA, CDR2 FQGTGA. Reverse transcription of all isolated RNA meant that expressed TCRB transcripts were sequenced. Sequencing was performed with immunoSEQ multiplex PCR; in TCRdb, only in-frame clones are kept and a portion is missing. This table has about 710,000 clones, over 13% appearing once. As regards this clone: The antigen is undetermined.

This receptor was identified in a man younger than 35 with type 1 diabetes. This sequence joins TRBV7-3 and TRBJ2-3; D tentatively reads TRBD1 or TRBD2 (5 bases each). The sequenced sample was naive CD4+ T cells from blood. The CDR3 loop reads CASSPGQVRDTQYF. The CDR3, as DNA: TGTGCCAGCAGCCCGGGGCAGGTCCGAGATACGCAGTATTTT.